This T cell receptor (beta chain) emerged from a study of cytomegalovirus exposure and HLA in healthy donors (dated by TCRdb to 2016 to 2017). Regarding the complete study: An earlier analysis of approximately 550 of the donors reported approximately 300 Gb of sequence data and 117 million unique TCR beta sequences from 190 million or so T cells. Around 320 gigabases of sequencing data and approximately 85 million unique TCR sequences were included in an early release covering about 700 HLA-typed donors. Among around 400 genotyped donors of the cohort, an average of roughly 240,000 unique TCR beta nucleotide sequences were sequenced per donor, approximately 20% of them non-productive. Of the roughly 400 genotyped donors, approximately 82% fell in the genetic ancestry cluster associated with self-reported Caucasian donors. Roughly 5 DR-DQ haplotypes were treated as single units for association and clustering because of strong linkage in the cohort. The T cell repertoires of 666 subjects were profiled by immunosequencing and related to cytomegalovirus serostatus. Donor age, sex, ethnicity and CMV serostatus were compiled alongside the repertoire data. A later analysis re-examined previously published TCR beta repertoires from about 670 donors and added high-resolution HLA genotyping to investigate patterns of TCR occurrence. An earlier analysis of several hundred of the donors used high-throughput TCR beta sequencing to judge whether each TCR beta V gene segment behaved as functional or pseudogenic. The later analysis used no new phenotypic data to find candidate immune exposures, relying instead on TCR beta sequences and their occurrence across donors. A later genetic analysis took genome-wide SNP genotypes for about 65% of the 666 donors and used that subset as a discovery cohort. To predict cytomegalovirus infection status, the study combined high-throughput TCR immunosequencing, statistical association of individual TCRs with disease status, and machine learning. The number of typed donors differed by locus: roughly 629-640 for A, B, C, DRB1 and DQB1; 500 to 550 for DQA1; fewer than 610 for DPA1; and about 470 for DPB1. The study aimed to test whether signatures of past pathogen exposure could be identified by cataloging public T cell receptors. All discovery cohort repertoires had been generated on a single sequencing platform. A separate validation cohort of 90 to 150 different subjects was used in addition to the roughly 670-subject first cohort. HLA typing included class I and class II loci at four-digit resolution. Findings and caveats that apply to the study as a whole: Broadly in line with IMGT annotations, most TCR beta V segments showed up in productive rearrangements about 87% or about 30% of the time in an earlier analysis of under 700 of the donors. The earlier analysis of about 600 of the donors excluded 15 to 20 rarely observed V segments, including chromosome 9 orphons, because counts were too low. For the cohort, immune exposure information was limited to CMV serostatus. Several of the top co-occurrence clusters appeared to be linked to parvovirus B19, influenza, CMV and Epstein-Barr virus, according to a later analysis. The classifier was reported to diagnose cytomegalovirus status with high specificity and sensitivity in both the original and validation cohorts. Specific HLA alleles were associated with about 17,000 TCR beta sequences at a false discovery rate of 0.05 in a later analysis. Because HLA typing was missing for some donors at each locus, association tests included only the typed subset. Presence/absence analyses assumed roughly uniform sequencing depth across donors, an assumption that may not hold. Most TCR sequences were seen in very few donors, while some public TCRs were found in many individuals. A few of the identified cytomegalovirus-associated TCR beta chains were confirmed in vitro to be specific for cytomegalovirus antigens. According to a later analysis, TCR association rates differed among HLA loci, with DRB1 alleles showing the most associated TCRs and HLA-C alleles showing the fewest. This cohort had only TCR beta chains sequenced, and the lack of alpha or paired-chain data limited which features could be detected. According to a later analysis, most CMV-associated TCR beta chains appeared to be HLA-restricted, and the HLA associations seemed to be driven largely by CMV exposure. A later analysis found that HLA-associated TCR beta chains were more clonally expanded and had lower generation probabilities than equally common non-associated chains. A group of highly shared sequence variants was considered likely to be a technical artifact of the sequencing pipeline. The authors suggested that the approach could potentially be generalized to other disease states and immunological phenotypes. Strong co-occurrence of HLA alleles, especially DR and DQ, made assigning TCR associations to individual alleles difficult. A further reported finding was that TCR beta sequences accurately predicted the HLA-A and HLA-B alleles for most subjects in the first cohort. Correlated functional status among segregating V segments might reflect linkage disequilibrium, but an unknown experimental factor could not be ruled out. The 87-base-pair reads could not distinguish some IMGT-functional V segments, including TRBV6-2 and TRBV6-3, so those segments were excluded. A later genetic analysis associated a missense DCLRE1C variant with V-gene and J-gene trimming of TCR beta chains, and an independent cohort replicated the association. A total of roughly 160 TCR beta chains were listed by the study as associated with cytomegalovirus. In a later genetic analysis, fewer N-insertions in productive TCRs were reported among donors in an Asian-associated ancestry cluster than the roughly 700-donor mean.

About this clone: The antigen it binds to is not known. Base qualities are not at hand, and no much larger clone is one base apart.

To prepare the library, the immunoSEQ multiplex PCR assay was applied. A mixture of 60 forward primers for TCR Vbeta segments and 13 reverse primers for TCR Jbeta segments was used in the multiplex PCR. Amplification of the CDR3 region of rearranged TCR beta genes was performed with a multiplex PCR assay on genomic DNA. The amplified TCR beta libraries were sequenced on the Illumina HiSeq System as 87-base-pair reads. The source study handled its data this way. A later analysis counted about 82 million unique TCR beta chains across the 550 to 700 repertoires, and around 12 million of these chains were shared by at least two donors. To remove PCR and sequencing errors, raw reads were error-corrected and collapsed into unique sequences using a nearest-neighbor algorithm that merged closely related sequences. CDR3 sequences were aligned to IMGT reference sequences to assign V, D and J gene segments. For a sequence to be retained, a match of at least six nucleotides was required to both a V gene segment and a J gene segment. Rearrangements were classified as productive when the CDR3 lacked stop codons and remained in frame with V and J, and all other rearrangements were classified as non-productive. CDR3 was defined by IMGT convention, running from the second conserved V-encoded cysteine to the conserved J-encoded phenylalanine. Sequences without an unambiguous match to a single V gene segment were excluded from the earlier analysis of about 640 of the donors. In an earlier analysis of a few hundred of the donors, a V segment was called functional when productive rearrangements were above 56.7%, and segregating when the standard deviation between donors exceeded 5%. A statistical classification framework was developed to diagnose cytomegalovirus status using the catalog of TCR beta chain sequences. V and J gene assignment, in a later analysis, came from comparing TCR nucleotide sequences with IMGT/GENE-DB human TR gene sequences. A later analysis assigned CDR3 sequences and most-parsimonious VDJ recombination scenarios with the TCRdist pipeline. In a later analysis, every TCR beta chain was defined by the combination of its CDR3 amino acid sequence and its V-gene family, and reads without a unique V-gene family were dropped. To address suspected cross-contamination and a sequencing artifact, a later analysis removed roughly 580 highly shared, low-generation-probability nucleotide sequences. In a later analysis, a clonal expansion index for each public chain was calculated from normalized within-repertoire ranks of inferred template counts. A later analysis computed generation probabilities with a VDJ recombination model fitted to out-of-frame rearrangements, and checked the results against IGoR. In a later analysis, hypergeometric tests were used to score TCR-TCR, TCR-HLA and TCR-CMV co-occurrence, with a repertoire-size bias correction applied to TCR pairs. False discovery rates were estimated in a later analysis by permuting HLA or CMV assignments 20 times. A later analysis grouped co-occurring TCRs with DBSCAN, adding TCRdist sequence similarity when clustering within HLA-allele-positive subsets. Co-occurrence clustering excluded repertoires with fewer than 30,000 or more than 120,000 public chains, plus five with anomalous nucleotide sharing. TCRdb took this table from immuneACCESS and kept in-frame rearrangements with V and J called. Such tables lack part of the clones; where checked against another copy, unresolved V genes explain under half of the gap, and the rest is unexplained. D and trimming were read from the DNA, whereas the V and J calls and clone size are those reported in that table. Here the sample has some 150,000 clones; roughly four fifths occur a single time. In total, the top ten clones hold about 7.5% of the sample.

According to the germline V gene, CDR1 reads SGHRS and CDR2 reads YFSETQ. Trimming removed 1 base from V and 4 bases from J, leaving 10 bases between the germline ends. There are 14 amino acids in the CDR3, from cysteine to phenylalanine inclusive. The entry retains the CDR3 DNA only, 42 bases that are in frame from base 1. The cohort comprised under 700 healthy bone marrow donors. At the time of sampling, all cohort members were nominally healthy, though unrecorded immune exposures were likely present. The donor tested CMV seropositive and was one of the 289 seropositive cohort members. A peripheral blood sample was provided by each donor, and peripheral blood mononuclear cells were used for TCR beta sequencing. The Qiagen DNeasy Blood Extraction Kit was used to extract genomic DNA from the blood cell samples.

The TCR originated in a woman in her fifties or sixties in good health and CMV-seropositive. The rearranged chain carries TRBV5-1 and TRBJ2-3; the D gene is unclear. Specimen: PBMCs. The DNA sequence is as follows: TGCGCCAGCAGCTTGTCCACCTCAGCAGATACGCAGTATTTT. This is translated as CASSLSTSADTQYF.